These T cell receptor beta chains were read from a single sample in a study of cytomegalovirus exposure and HLA in healthy donors. Clones were sequenced by immunoSEQ multiplex PCR, and TCRdb holds only the in-frame ones, with some missing. There are about 59,000 clones in the sample; 65% to 90% occur only once, and under 2% lies in the top ten. Sequences were obtained from PBMCs. The receptors derive from a human donor in good health. CDR3s include the opening cysteine and the closing phenylalanine or tryptophan. The order of the fields is V gene, J gene, D gene, clone size, CDR3 DNA, CDR3 protein. A D gene is named only where the DNA matches it firmly. Not every row has a clone size; where given, it reads once, few, many or a size class.

>TRBV19|TRBJ2-1|TRBD1|once
TGTGCCAGTAGTAGGGAGGGGACAGGGTTCAATGAGCAGTTCTTC
CASSREGTGFNEQFF
>TRBV2|TRBJ2-7|-|once
TGTGCCAGCGGGGGGACTCCGACCTACGAGCAGTACTTC
CASGGTPTYEQYF
>TRBV29-1|TRBJ2-7|TRBD1|few
TGCAGCGTTTCAGGGGGTGTCTCCTACGAGCAGTACTTC
CSVSGGVSYEQYF
>TRBV13|TRBJ2-7|TRBD2|-
TGTGCCAGCAGCTTAGGGACTAGCGGGGGACCTAGCTCCTACGAGCAGTACTTC
CASSLGTSGGPSSYEQYF
>TRBV10-3|TRBJ2-5|TRBD2|-
TGTGCCATCAGTGAACACCTAGCGGGAGGTGGTGAGACCCAGTACTTC
CAISEHLAGGGETQYF
>TRBV29-1|TRBJ2-5|-|-
TGCAGCGTTGAGCGGGGAGAGGAGACCCAGTACTTC
CSVERGEETQYF
>TRBV5-4|TRBJ2-5|-|once
TGTGCCAGCAGGATCGGGACTTCGAAGACCCAGTACTTC
CASRIGTSKTQYF
>TRBV7-9|TRBJ2-1|-|-
TGTGCCAGCGGGGGCGGGAGTGGCTACAATGAGCAGTTCTTC
CASGGGSGYNEQFF
>TRBV18|TRBJ1-5|TRBD1|-
TGTGCCAGCTCCTTCGACAGGGAGAGGGGCAATCAGCCCCAGCATTTT
CASSFDRERGNQPQHF
>TRBV6-5|TRBJ1-5|-|few
TGTGCCAGCAGTCCCCACCGGGAGGGGGGGGCCCAGCATTTT
CASSPHREGGAQHF
>TRBV5-1|TRBJ1-4|-|-
TGCGCCAGCAGCTCCGGGGTGGGGAATGAAAAACTGTTTTTT
CASSSGVGNEKLFF
>TRBV2|TRBJ2-7|-|few
TGTGCCAGCAGCGCGACCAGAGCCGGGTCCGAGCAGTACTTC
CASSATRAGSEQYF
>TRBV4-1|TRBJ1-2|TRBD1|-
TGCGCCAGCAGCCAAGAAGCTAACAGGGGATCAAGTGGCTACACCTTC
CASSQEANRGSSGYTF
>TRBV15|TRBJ1-5|-|-
TGTGCCACCAGCAGAGATCTCGGGGGGAGCAATCAGCCCCAGCATTTT
CATSRDLGGSNQPQHF
>TRBV4-1|TRBJ2-7|-|once
TGCGCCAGCAGCCAAGTATCGAGCGGTTCCTACGAGCAGTACTTC
CASSQVSSGSYEQYF
>TRBV2|TRBJ2-2|-|-
TGTGCCAACGAGTACACCGGGGAGCTGTTTTTT
CANEYTGELFF
>TRBV20-1|TRBJ2-7|TRBD2|-
TGCAGCTCGGGACTAGTCGACGAGCAGTACTTC
CSSGLVDEQYF
>TRBV4-3|TRBJ2-2|TRBD2|-
TGCGCCAGCAGCCGGAGCGGGGGCAACACCGGGGAGCTGTTTTTT
CASSRSGGNTGELFF
>TRBV25-1|TRBJ2-5|-|-
TGTGCCAGCAGTGAAATCGGGATTGAACAAGAGGCCCAGTACTTC
CASSEIGIEQEAQYF
>TRBV7-9|TRBJ1-2|TRBD1|-
TGTGCCAGCAGCTGGGGACAGGCTAACTATGGCTACACCTTC
CASSWGQANYGYTF
>TRBV27|TRBJ2-5|TRBD2|-
TGTGCCAGCAGTCCCACGTCGTGGAACTTAGCGGGCATAGAGACCCAGTACTTC
CASSPTSWNLAGIETQYF
>TRBV7-2|TRBJ1-1|-|-
TGTGCCAGCAGCTTACAGGGTAGCTCTGAAGCTTTCTTT
CASSLQGSSEAFF
>TRBV5-1|TRBJ2-2|-|-
TGCGCCAGCAGCTTCACTAGTACGGACACCGGGGAGCTGTTTTTT
CASSFTSTDTGELFF
>TRBV6-6|TRBJ1-5|-|once
TGTGCCAGCAGTTACGGGGGCCTAAGGGATCAGCCCCAGCATTTT
CASSYGGLRDQPQHF
>TRBV19|TRBJ2-7|-|few
TGTGCCAGTAGTATAGCTGCCCGGGTGGGCGAGCAGTACTTC
CASSIAARVGEQYF
>TRBV6-1|TRBJ2-1|TRBD2|few
TGTGCCAGCAGTGAAGTGTCGGGAGGGTACAATGAGCAGTTCTTC
CASSEVSGGYNEQFF
>TRBV6-5|TRBJ1-1|TRBD1|-
TGTGCCAGCAGTTGGACCGACAGGGGTGAAGCTTTCTTT
CASSWTDRGEAFF
>TRBV7-6|TRBJ2-2|-|few
TGTGCCATCCAAAGTAGAGTAGCGAACACCGGGGAGCTGTTTTTT
CAIQSRVANTGELFF
>TRBV7-8|TRBJ2-2|TRBD1|once
TGTGCCAGCGACTCCGGGACAGTGCGGACCGGGGAGCTGTTTTTT
CASDSGTVRTGELFF
>TRBV5-5|TRBJ2-1|TRBD1|few
TGTGCCAGCAGCTTGACAGGGGGCGGTTGGGGGGCCCAGCAGTTCTTC
CASSLTGGGWGAQQFF
>TRBV25-1|TRBJ2-7|TRBD2|-
TGTGCCAGCAGTGCGCTCGAGGGGAGGGGCCTGGCCTACGAGCAGTACTTC
CASSALEGRGLAYEQYF
>TRBV11-1|TRBJ1-1|-|-
TGTGCCAGCAGCTTATTTGGCACATCCACTGAAGCTTTCTTT
CASSLFGTSTEAFF
>TRBV4-3|TRBJ2-7|-|-
TGCGCCAGCAGCCTTAACCCCCGAGGGGGAGGGCCCGGCGAGCAGTACTTC
CASSLNPRGGGPGEQYF
>TRBV5-5|TRBJ2-2|TRBD1|-
TGTGCCAGCAGCTTGAGGGGGACAGTAATGAACACCGGGGAGCTGTTTTTT
CASSLRGTVMNTGELFF
>TRBV7-8|TRBJ2-5|TRBD1|few
TGTGCCAGCAGCCCAACTGACAGGGGGCGGCAAGAGACCCAGTACTTC
CASSPTDRGRQETQYF
>TRBV19|TRBJ1-2|-|-
TGTGCCAGTAGTATAGATCAGGGGAGCACCTATGGCTACACCTTC
CASSIDQGSTYGYTF
>TRBV19|TRBJ2-1|TRBD2|once
TGTGCCACCCATACTAGCGGGAGGACGAATGAGCAGTTCTTC
CATHTSGRTNEQFF
>TRBV30|TRBJ2-2|-|-
TGTGCCTTGAGATATCCGGGACACAATGACGGCGGGGAGCTGTTTTTT
CALRYPGHNDGGELFF
>TRBV6-4|TRBJ2-3|-|-
TGTGCCAGCAGTGACTCTGGGACAACAGGTGATACGCAGTATTTT
CASSDSGTTGDTQYF
>TRBV4-2|TRBJ1-6|-|-
TGTGCCAGCAGCCAAGATCTAGAAAAGAATTCACCCCTCCACTTT
CASSQDLEKNSPLHF
>TRBV9|TRBJ2-7|TRBD2|-
TGTGCCAGCAGCGTGGGACTAGCGGGGGGGAGCTCCTACGAGCAGTACTTC
CASSVGLAGGSSYEQYF
>TRBV6-6|TRBJ2-7|TRBD2|-
TGTGCCAGCAGTTGGGTTGGGGGGGAATTAAACTACGAGCAGTACTTC
CASSWVGGELNYEQYF
>TRBV5-1|TRBJ2-1|TRBD2|-
TGCGCCAGCAGCTTGGTAGCGGGGTCGGGCAATGAGCAGTTCTTC
CASSLVAGSGNEQFF